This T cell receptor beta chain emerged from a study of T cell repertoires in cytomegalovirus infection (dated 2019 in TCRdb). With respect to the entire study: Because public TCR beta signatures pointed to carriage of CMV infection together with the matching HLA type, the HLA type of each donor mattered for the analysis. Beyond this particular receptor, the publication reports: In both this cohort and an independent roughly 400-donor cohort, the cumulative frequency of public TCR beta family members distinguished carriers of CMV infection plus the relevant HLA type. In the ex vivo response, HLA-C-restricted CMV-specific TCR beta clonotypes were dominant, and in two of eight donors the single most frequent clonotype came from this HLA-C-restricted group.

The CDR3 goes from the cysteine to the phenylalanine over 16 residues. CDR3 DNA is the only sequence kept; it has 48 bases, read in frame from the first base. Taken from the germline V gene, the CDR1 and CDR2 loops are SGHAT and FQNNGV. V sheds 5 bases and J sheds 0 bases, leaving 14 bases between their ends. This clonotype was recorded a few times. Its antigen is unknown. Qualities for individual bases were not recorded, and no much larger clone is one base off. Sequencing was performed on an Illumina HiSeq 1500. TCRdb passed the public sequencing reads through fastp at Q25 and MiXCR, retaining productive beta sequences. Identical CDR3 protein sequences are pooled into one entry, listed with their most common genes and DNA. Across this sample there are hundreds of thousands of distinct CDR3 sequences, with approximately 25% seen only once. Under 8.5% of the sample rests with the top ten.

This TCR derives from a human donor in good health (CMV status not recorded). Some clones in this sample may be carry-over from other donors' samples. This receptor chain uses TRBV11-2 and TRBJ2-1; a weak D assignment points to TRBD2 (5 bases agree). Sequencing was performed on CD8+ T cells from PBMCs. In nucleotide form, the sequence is TGTGCCAGCAGCAACCCAGGAGGTGGCTCCTACAATGAGCAGTTCTTC. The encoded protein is CASSNPGGGSYNEQFF.